The present T cell receptor (beta chain) was sequenced within a study of Ad26.COV2.S vaccination and SARS-CoV-2 variants. Generated by immunoSEQ multiplex PCR, the TCRdb table keeps only in-frame clones and is missing some. The repertoire holds about 380,000 clones, with 83% as singletons. CDR1 and CDR2 from the germline V gene are PRHDT and FYEKMQ (reference sequence). CDR3 length equals 13 residues. V trimming: 5 bases; J trimming: 5 bases; junction bases outside the gene matches: 5. Treatment denoted: some 20 received Ad26.COV2.S at low or high dose, single or two shots; about 5 received placebo; per-sample allocation not given. Repertoires come from day 63 after the first vaccine or placebo injection.

The specimen was peripheral blood, collected in a trial of Ad26.COV2.S vaccine versus placebo. The genes are TRBV13 and TRBJ2-7; TRBD1 agrees at 8 bases. The source of this sequence is a person between 18 and 59 years old who received the Ad26.COV2.S COVID-19 vaccine or a placebo. CDR3 amino acids: CASSPKDRDEQYF. The CDR3 region has the DNA TGTGCCAGCAGCCCGAAGGACAGGGACGAGCAGTACTTC.